The source of this T cell receptor beta chain is a study of blood T cell repertoires in COVID-19. V shed 2 bases and J shed 4 bases, with 8 bases lying between them. This CDR3 spans 14 amino acids. Per the germline V gene, CDR1 is SGHTA and CDR2 is FQGNSA. The protocol was immunoSEQ multiplex PCR, while the TCRdb copy is restricted to in-frame clones and leaves out a portion. The table records roughly 180,000 clones, 80% to 90% of them present only once. Sequencing was performed on peripheral blood. The source is a woman aged 80 or over with COVID-19, enrolled during active disease. The rearrangement joins TRBV7-2 to TRBJ1-4; D not resolved. The CDR3 bases are TGTGCCAGCAGCTTAACCGGGTTTAATGAAAAACTGTTTTTT. This codes for CASSLTGFNEKLFF. Looking up the rest from reference TRBV7-2 and TRBJ1-4 gives the full variable domain: GAGVSQSPSNKVTEKGKDVELRCDPISGHTALYWYRQSLGQGLEFLIYFQGNSAPDKSGLPSDRFSAERTGGSVSTLTIQRTQQEDSAVYLCASSLTGFNEKLFFGSGTQLSVL.